One sample yielded the 19 T cell receptor beta chains listed below, sequenced in a study of early T cells in non-severe SARS-CoV-2 infection. MiXCR, applied by TCRdb to the 5' RACE reads, yields one record per CDR3 protein. The sample includes tens of thousands of distinct CDR3 sequences, about 6% of them seen just once. Sequencing input: whole blood. The receptors derive from an adult who was a healthcare worker with PCR-confirmed SARS-CoV-2 infection or an uninfected control (not recorded which).

This clonotype has a count of ten or more. The chain couples TRBV9 to TRBJ2-3; D gene ambiguous. V gave up 0 bases and J gave up 5 bases, with 7 bases separating them. CDR3 length: 13 residues. Germline values: CDR1 SGDLS, CDR2 YYNGEE. DNA of the CDR3: TGTGCCAGCAGCGTAGGGGTGGGAGATACGCAGTATTTT. It specifies CASSVGVGDTQYF.

V gene TRBV12-3 or TRBV12-4 combines with J gene TRBJ1-3; D call uncertain. V lost 4 bases, J lost 4 bases, and 14 bases lay in between. The CDR3 is made up of 15 amino acids. CDR3 in amino acids: CASSSGPVRGNTIYF. CDR3 sequence (DNA): TGTGCCAGCAGTTCCGGCCCCGTCAGGGGAAACACCATATATTTT.

CDR3: CASGGLGQGAYEQYF. DNA for the CDR3: TGCGCCAGCGGGGGATTGGGACAGGGGGCTTACGAGCAGTACTTC. This chain links TRBV10-2 with TRBJ2-7, with 12 bases that match TRBD1. Per germline, CDR1 WSHSY and CDR2 SAAADI. The CDR3 runs to 15 residues. The junction had 9 bases not matched to a gene; V was cut back by 8 bases and J by 4 bases.

This clonotype was found many times. The genes are TRBV7-9 and TRBJ2-7; D is possibly TRBD1 (5 bases). CDR1 is SEHNR and CDR2 is FQNEAQ in the germline V gene (reference sequence). The V and J ends lost 5 bases and 4 bases respectively, with 9 bases between them. The CDR3 is 12 residues long. CDR3 protein: CASSTDSYEQYF. As DNA, the CDR3 is TGTGCCAGCAGCACAGACAGTTACGAGCAGTACTTC.

This chain connects TRBV10-3 to TRBJ2-1; 9 bases are shared with TRBD1. J lost 6 bases, V lost 4 bases, and 4 bases had no gene match. This CDR3 spans 14 amino acids. Germline V gives CDR1 ENHRY, CDR2 SYGVKD. CDR3 bases: TGTGCCATCAGTGTGGGACAGGGTCCCAATGAGCAGTTCTTC. It is translated as CAISVGQGPNEQFF.

This clonotype was observed a few times. The gene calls are TRBV10-2 and TRBJ2-7; the match to TRBD2 covers 10 bases. Looked up from germline, CDR1 is WSHSY and CDR2 is SAAADI. The CDR3 extends over 14 amino acids. After removal of 3 bases from V and 5 bases from J, the junction contained 4 bases not matched to a gene. CDR3 coding DNA: TGCGCCAGCAGTGATATCGGACTAGCGGACGAGCAGTACTTC. Translated, it gives CASSDIGLADEQYF.

This clonotype was counted ten times or more. The genes are TRBV18 and TRBJ1-6, with TRBD1 matching 7 bases. This CDR3 comprises 16 residues. Germline CDR1 KGHSH, CDR2 LQKENI. After removal of 2 bases from V and 7 bases from J, the junction contained 8 bases not matched to a gene. The CDR3 DNA follows: TGTGCCAGCTCACCAACCGGACAGGCCGTCAATTCACCCCTCCACTTT. It yields the protein CASSPTGQAVNSPLHF.

This clonotype was detected only a few times. This chain uses TRBV5-4 with TRBJ2-5; tentatively, D is TRBD1 (6 bases). Per the germline V gene, CDR1 is SGHNT and CDR2 is YYREEE (reference sequence). The V gene lost 4 bases and the J gene lost 5 bases, with 15 bases spanning the gap. CDR3 length equals 14 residues. The CDR3 is CASSHAGQGETQYF. CDR3 in DNA: TGTGCCAGCAGCCACGCCGGGCAGGGGGAGACCCAGTACTTC.

This clonotype was seen repeatedly, ten times or more. V and J are TRBV7-8 and TRBJ2-3; 13 positions agree with TRBD2. V lost 5 bases, J lost 0 bases, and 5 bases stayed unmatched. Germline V lookup: CDR1 SGHVS, CDR2 FQNEAQ. The CDR3 consists of 17 residues. The CDR3 protein is CASSARLAGGSTDTQYF. In DNA, the CDR3 is TGTGCCAGCAGCGCAAGACTAGCGGGGGGTAGCACAGATACGCAGTATTTT.

This clonotype was detected a few times. The V gene is TRBV5-1, the J gene TRBJ1-5; D call uncertain. The CDR3 sequence is 13 residues long. Trimming stripped 1 base from V and 6 bases from J, with 8 bases between. From germline, CDR1 is SGHRS and CDR2 YFSETQ. This chain's CDR3 is CASSLSGTQPQHF. The CDR3 DNA sequence: TGCGCCAGCAGCTTGTCGGGAACTCAGCCCCAGCATTTT. The complete variable domain, with remaining parts taken from reference TRBV5-1 and TRBJ1-5, reads KAGVTQTPRYLIKTRGQQVTLSCSPISGHRSVSWYQQTPGQGLQFLFEYFSETQRNKGNFPGRFSGRQFSNSRSEMNVSTLELGDSALYLCASSLSGTQPQHFGDGTRLSIL.

This clonotype was observed many times. V gene TRBV9 combines with J gene TRBJ2-2, with no clear D. The CDR3 is made up of 13 amino acids. Germline V gives CDR1 SGDLS, CDR2 YYNGEE. CDR3 nucleotides: TGTGCGACCGGCAGCGAGAACACCGGGGAGCTGTTTTTT. This sequence encodes CATGSENTGELFF.

There are a few counts of this clonotype. This chain connects TRBV2 to TRBJ2-7, with D possibly matching TRBD1 (5 bases). Deletions cut 8 bases from V and 4 bases from J, with 12 bases between. Germline CDR1 SNHLY, CDR2 FYNNEI. The CDR3 is made up of 12 amino acids. This chain's CDR3 is CASGRQQYEQYF. CDR3 coding DNA: TGTGCCAGCGGCAGACAGCAGTACGAGCAGTACTTC.

This clonotype was counted ten times or more. This sequence joins TRBV7-2 and TRBJ1-4; D remains unclear. The CDR3 is made up of 14 amino acids. V lost 5 bases, J lost 8 bases, and 15 bases lay in between. Germline loops: CDR1 SGHTA, CDR2 FQGNSA. The CDR3 nucleotides are TGTGCCAGCAGCCCCCGGACTAGGGCGGAAAAACTGTTTTTT. This codes for CASSPRTRAEKLFF.

This clonotype came up a few times. V is TRBV7-2 and J is TRBJ2-7; D possibly uses TRBD1 or TRBD2 (5 bases each). This CDR3 comprises 19 residues. With 2 bases removed from V and 2 bases from J, the gap between germline ends came to 25 bases. CDR1 SGHTA and CDR2 FQGNSA come from the germline V gene. The CDR3 nucleotides read TGTGCCAGCAGCTTACGTGATCGGGACGGAACAGGAACCACCTACGAGCAGTACTTC. Protein sequence: CASSLRDRDGTGTTYEQYF. Together with reference TRBV7-2 and TRBJ2-7, the CDR3 gives the full variable domain: GAGVSQSPSNKVTEKGKDVELRCDPISGHTALYWYRQSLGQGLEFLIYFQGNSAPDKSGLPSDRFSAERTGGSVSTLTIQRTQQEDSAVYLCASSLRDRDGTGTTYEQYFGPGTRLTVT.

This clonotype was recorded many times. CDR3 sequence (DNA): TGCGCCAGCAGCTCCCATAACCCTTACAATGAGCAGTTCTTC. Amino acids: CASSSHNPYNEQFF. The chain recombines TRBV5-1 with TRBJ2-1; D gene unclear. Trimming removed 3 bases at V and 4 bases at J, with 11 bases between. Germline CDR1 SGHRS, CDR2 YFSETQ. The CDR3 loop spans 14 amino acids.

This clonotype was observed many times. The chain recombines TRBV6-1 with TRBJ1-1; D is unresolved. V was cut by 2 bases and J by 9 bases, with 16 bases left in between. Germline V lookup: CDR1 MNHNS, CDR2 SASEGT. The CDR3 loop spans 14 amino acids. The CDR3 DNA reads as TGTGCCAGCAGTGAACCCCAATCACCAAGGAAAGCTTTCTTT. It codes for CASSEPQSPRKAFF.

There are many counts of this clonotype. The J gene is TRBJ1-5, the V gene TRBV6-1; D not resolved. This CDR3 has 16 residues. V was pared by 2 bases and J by 0 bases, with 11 bases between. Germline lookup yields CDR1 MNHNS and CDR2 SASEGT. This CDR3 reads CASSELAGISNQPQHF. The CDR3 coding sequence is TGTGCCAGCAGTGAATTGGCAGGTATTAGCAATCAGCCCCAGCATTTT.

This clonotype has just a few counts. This sequence joins TRBV20-1 and TRBJ2-5, with TRBD2 identical over 9 bases. This CDR3 has 16 residues. CDR1 DFQATT and CDR2 SNEGSKA come from the germline V gene (reference sequence). Unmatched junction bases numbered 7, after V lost 0 bases and J lost 2 bases. CDR3 sequence: CSARDPLAGRQETQYF. The CDR3 bases are TGCAGTGCTAGAGATCCCCTAGCGGGGCGACAAGAGACCCAGTACTTC.

This clonotype was observed many times. The V call is TRBV19, the J call TRBJ2-1, with 11 nucleotides matching TRBD1. The CDR3 is made up of 15 amino acids. CDR1 and CDR2 (germline): LNHDA, SQIVND (reference sequence). V gave up 3 bases and J gave up 6 bases; unmatched junction bases: 4. The CDR3 sequence is CASSMAGTGGNEQFF. The CDR3 DNA reads TGTGCCAGTAGTATGGCCGGGACAGGGGGCAATGAGCAGTTCTTC.